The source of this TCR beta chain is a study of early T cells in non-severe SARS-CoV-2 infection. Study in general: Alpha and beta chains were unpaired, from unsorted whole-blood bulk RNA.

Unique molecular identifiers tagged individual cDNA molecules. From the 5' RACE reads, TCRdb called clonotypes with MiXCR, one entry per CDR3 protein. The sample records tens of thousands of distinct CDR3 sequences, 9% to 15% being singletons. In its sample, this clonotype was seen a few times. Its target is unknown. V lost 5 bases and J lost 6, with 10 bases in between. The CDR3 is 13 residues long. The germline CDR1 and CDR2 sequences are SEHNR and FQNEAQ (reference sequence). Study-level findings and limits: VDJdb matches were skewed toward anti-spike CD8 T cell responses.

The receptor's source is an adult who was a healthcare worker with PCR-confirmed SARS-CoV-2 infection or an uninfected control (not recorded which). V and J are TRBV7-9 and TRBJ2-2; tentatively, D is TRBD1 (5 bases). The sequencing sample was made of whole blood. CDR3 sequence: CASSGKGAGELFF. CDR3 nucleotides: TGTGCCAGCAGCGGGAAAGGGGCCGGGGAGCTGTTTTTT.